This TCR beta chain was sequenced in a study of shared clonotypes between healthy human individuals. Study conclusions and caveats: Sampling covered blood only; tissue repertoires likely differ. Sharing across four donors was highest in naive CD4 (roughly 5%) and lowest in memory CD8 (0.4%).

Details on this clone: Its cognate antigen is unknown.

Assay used: immunoSEQ multiplex PCR; TCRdb lists only in-frame clones, some missing. The profile shows some 580,000 clones, 95% to 98% of them singletons. The CDR3 contains 14 residues. The V segment lost 8 bases and the J segment 3 bases; nucleotides outside the gene matches: 7. Germline loops: CDR1 MRHNA, CDR2 SNTAGT. CD45RO-negative CD8 cells positively selected for CCR7 made up the naive population, which excluded terminally differentiated effector memory CD45RA+ cells. The TCR sequence derives from a man aged 30-40 years in good health. Sequenced sample: naive CD8+ T cells sorted from blood. The rearrangement links TRBV6-4 to TRBJ2-1, with 7 nucleotides matching TRBD1. The CDR3: CASGTGDDYNEQFF. CDR3 coding DNA: TGTGCCAGCGGAACAGGGGACGACTACAATGAGCAGTTCTTC.